The rows below give T cell receptor beta chains drawn from one sample of a study of Ad26.COV2.S vaccination and SARS-CoV-2 variants. Data came from immunoSEQ multiplex PCR; TCRdb stores just in-frame clones and leaves some out. Of about 410,000 clones in the sample, approximately 86% were seen once. Sequenced here: peripheral blood, sampled in a trial of Ad26.COV2.S vaccine versus placebo. The receptors originated from a person between 18 and 65 years old who received the Ad26.COV2.S COVID-19 vaccine or a placebo. The CDR3 runs from the conserved cysteine through the conserved F or W. D genes are given only for firm matches. Size is omitted from some rows. Given values are once, few, many or a class for expanded clones.

.	.	TRBV5-4	TRBJ1-2	TGTGCCAGCAGCTTGCCTGATGGACAGTCTAACTATGGCTACACCTTC	CASSLPDGQSNYGYTF
TRBD1	.	TRBV4-1	TRBJ2-7	TGCGCCAGCAGCGGCGGGCTTCAGGACAGGGTGTACGAGCAGTACTTC	CASSGGLQDRVYEQYF
.	few	TRBV7-2	TRBJ2-1	TGTGCCAGCAGCTTAGTTCGGGGCGGCTCCTACAATGAGCAGTTCTTC	CASSLVRGGSYNEQFF
.	.	TRBV19	TRBJ1-6	TGTGCCACCTCCCCGGGACCTTCTTCGAAATATAATTCACCCCTCCACTTT	CATSPGPSSKYNSPLHF
TRBD1	.	TRBV7-2	TRBJ1-2	TGTGCCAGCAGCTTAGACAGGGGGCGCATTGGCTACACCTTC	CASSLDRGRIGYTF
.	.	TRBV2	TRBJ1-2	TGTGCTAATTTTGGAGGAAGCAACTATGGCTACACCTTC	CANFGGSNYGYTF
.	few	TRBV11-2	TRBJ1-2	TGTGCCAGCAGCTTAGACAGGGCACATGGCTACACCTTC	CASSLDRAHGYTF
.	.	TRBV4-3	TRBJ2-5	TGCGCCAGCAGCCCGACCTGGGCAGGGGGGCGGGAGACCCAGTACTTC	CASSPTWAGGRETQYF
.	.	TRBV5-1	TRBJ2-5	TGCGCCAGCAGCTTGGATAAGACCCAGTACTTC	CASSLDKTQYF
.	.	TRBV4-1	TRBJ1-4	TGCGCCAGCAGCCAAAGGGTACAGGGTTCTAATGAAAAACTGTTTTTT	CASSQRVQGSNEKLFF
TRBD2	few	TRBV10-1	TRBJ2-7	TGCGCCAGCAGCCCCGGACTAGCGGGGCCCTACGAGCAGTACTTC	CASSPGLAGPYEQYF
.	.	TRBV11-1	TRBJ1-1	TGTGCCAGCAACCTCCCCCGGTCCAGGGTGAACACTGAAGCTTTCTTT	CASNLPRSRVNTEAFF
TRBD1	.	TRBV11-2	TRBJ1-3	TGTGCCAGCAGCTTAGAAAGGACAGGAGGAAACACCATATATTTT	CASSLERTGGNTIYF
.	once	TRBV6-5	TRBJ2-3	TGTGCCAGCAGTTACTCGGGTAGGGGCACAGATACGCAGTATTTT	CASSYSGRGTDTQYF
.	.	TRBV12-3/TRBV12-4	TRBJ2-2	TGTGCCAGCAGTTTAGGGGGGCCCGGGGAGCTGTTTTTT	CASSLGGPGELFF
TRBD2	.	TRBV7-6	TRBJ2-1	TGTGCCAGCAGTAGATTGGGGGGGGAACTCAATGAGCAGTTCTTC	CASSRLGGELNEQFF
.	.	TRBV6-2/TRBV6-3	TRBJ1-5	TGTGCCAGCAGTTACGCGGAGAATCAGCCCCAGCATTTT	CASSYAENQPQHF
TRBD1	.	TRBV9	TRBJ1-1	TGTGCCAGCAGCGTAGGAACAGGGGGGGTCACTGAAGCTTTCTTT	CASSVGTGGVTEAFF
TRBD2	.	TRBV25-1	TRBJ2-5	TGTGCCAGCAGACCCACTAGCGGGGTGGAGACCCAGTACTTC	CASRPTSGVETQYF
.	.	TRBV3-1/TRBV3-2	TRBJ1-3	TGTGCCAGCAGCCAAGGGGAGGGCAGGGTCTCTGGAAACACCATATATTTT	CASSQGEGRVSGNTIYF
.	once	TRBV9	TRBJ1-1	TGTGCCAGCAGCCCCCTCGGACCGTTTGAGATGAACACTGAAGCTTTCTTT	CASSPLGPFEMNTEAFF
TRBD2	.	TRBV18	TRBJ2-3	TGTGCCAGCTCACCTATGCGGGGGGCGGGCGCAGATACGCAGTATTTT	CASSPMRGAGADTQYF
TRBD1	.	TRBV27	TRBJ1-4	TGTGCCAGCAGTAGCACCACCGGGACAGCTAATGAAAAACTGTTTTTT	CASSSTTGTANEKLFF
TRBD1	few	TRBV10-3	TRBJ1-1	TGTGCCATCAGCGACAGGGAAAACACTGAAGCTTTCTTT	CAISDRENTEAFF
.	.	TRBV6-5	TRBJ1-6	TGTGCCAGCAGTCCGTATAATTCACCCCTCCACTTT	CASSPYNSPLHF
TRBD1	.	TRBV19	TRBJ2-1	TGTGCCAGTAGTATCATTCGACAGGGCATATACAATGAGCAGTTCTTC	CASSIIRQGIYNEQFF
.	once	TRBV7-9	TRBJ1-3	TGTGCCAGCAGCTACACGGCCCGCCTGGGAGGAAACACCATATATTTT	CASSYTARLGGNTIYF
.	.	TRBV19	TRBJ2-1	TGTGCCAACCGCAGTCGACCCTACAATGAGCAGTTCTTC	CANRSRPYNEQFF
.	.	TRBV24-1	TRBJ1-1	TGTGCCACCAGAGCTGGGGGAGTGAACACTGAAGCTTTCTTT	CATRAGGVNTEAFF
.	.	TRBV3-1/TRBV3-2	TRBJ2-7	TGTGCCAGCAGCCAATATTCCCGCATTCACGAGCAGTACTTC	CASSQYSRIHEQYF
TRBD2	.	TRBV7-2	TRBJ2-2	TGTGCCAGCAGCTTCCTAGCAGCGGGAAACACCGGGGAGCTGTTTTTT	CASSFLAAGNTGELFF
.	.	TRBV2	TRBJ2-3	TGTGCCAGCAGTGATCGGGGGCAGGCGCAGTATTTT	CASSDRGQAQYF
TRBD2	.	TRBV11-3	TRBJ2-7	TGTGCCAGCAGCTGGGGACTAGGCTACGAGCAGTACTTC	CASSWGLGYEQYF
.	.	TRBV5-4	TRBJ2-3	TGTGCCAGCAGCTTGAGTGGGGGGCGGGCAGATACGCAGTATTTT	CASSLSGGRADTQYF
TRBD2	once	TRBV5-1	TRBJ2-1	TGCGCCAGCAGCTTCGGGGGGGCCTTTAACGATGAGCAGTTCTTC	CASSFGGAFNDEQFF
TRBD1	.	TRBV15	TRBJ1-6	TGTGCCACCAGCAGAGATCCAGGGGGTAGCTCACCCCTCCACTTT	CATSRDPGGSSPLHF
.	once	TRBV6-5	TRBJ2-7	TGTGCCAGCAGGGGACACTACGAGCAGTACTTC	CASRGHYEQYF
.	.	TRBV20-1	TRBJ2-7	TGCAGTGCTCGTGTTCGAGACTACGAGCAGTACTTC	CSARVRDYEQYF
.	.	TRBV12-3/TRBV12-4	TRBJ1-3	TGTGCCAGCAGCCTCGGTCGGGGAAACACCATATATTTT	CASSLGRGNTIYF
TRBD2	.	TRBV19	TRBJ2-5	TGTGCCAGTAGAACAGCGGGGGGGGAACAAGAGACCCAGTACTTC	CASRTAGGEQETQYF
.	.	TRBV2	TRBJ1-4	TGTGCCAGCAGTGAAAGTAGGCCGGAGGGGAATGAAAAACTGTTTTTT	CASSESRPEGNEKLFF
.	once	TRBV7-9	TRBJ1-4	TGTGCCAGCAGGCCGGGGGACGGACGAAAACTGTTTTTT	CASRPGDGRKLFF
TRBD1	.	TRBV19	TRBJ2-3	TGTGCCAGTAAACAGGGGGCAGGAGATACGCAGTATTTT	CASKQGAGDTQYF
.	.	TRBV5-5	TRBJ2-7	TGTGCCAGCAGCCCCCAGGTCATGGGAACTGGGGAGCAGTACTTC	CASSPQVMGTGEQYF
.	few	TRBV6-5	TRBJ1-1	TGTGCCAGCAGTTACGGAGTGGGTCTAGGGACTGAAGCTTTCTTT	CASSYGVGLGTEAFF
.	.	TRBV19	TRBJ2-1	TGTGCCAGTAGTGCAGAGGATGAGCAGTTCTTC	CASSAEDEQFF
.	once	TRBV6-5	TRBJ2-6	TGTGCCAGCAGACCTGATGGGGCTGGGGCCAACGTCCTGACTTTC	CASRPDGAGANVLTF
.	.	TRBV7-2	TRBJ2-7	TGTGCCAGCAGCTTAGTGGGGTCGGTGCAGTACTTC	CASSLVGSVQYF
.	.	TRBV20-1	TRBJ2-7	TGCAGTGCTGGCACTGAGGAGCAGTACTTC	CSAGTEEQYF
.	.	TRBV5-6	TRBJ2-1	TGTGCCAGCAGCCGGGGCGGTCATGAGCAGTTCTTC	CASSRGGHEQFF
.	few	TRBV7-8	TRBJ1-5	TGTGCCAGCAGCCCATCCTACGACAATCAGCCCCAGCATTTT	CASSPSYDNQPQHF
.	.	TRBV11-2	TRBJ2-1	TGTGCCAGCAGCTTGTCCAGGTTGGACAATGAGCAGTTCTTC	CASSLSRLDNEQFF
.	.	TRBV7-2	TRBJ1-2	TGTGCCAGCAGCCAGGCACTGGTACTCGGTAACTATGGCTACACCTTC	CASSQALVLGNYGYTF